This passage covers 2 T cell receptor beta chains from one sample sequenced in a study of a mutant IDH1 vaccine in newly diagnosed glioma (dated by TCRdb to the early 2020s). The library was prepared using the immunoSEQ multiplex PCR assay. In TCRdb, the immuneACCESS table is reduced to in-frame sequences with V and J assigned. These tables do not hold every clone; where another copy was compared, an unresolved V gene accounts for under half, and the others remain unexplained. The sample table contains some 40,000 clones; only one count was recorded for under 90% of them. Of the sample, about 14% is held by the ten largest clones. In the paper's terms, the time point label means: week 11, during vaccination. Each vaccine dose, consisting of 300 ug of a 20-mer mutant IDH1 peptide in Montanide, was administered subcutaneously with topical imiquimod. No cognate antigen is known for these TCRs. The sequencing used peripheral blood mononuclear cells (PBMCs), collected from a glioma patient whose treatment included an IDH1 peptide vaccine. Source of these receptors: a woman aged 25 to 39 with glioma. Some clones in this sample may be carry-over from other donors' samples.

The CDR3 spells CASSSLDFANTGELFF. Here the CDR3 DNA reads TGCGCCAGCAGCAGCCTCGACTTCGCGAACACCGGGGAGCTGTTTTTT. The chain joins TRBV5-1 to TRBJ2-2; D remains unclear. CDR3 length: 16 amino acids. CDR1 is SGHRS, CDR2 YFSETQ, per germline. V lost 4 bases to trimming and J lost 0 bases, with 13 bases between them.

The chain combines TRBV9 with TRBJ2-2, with 11 bases matching TRBD2. V was pared by 2 bases and J by 4 bases, with 1 base of the junction left unmatched. CDR1 is SGDLS, CDR2 YYNGEE, per germline. CDR3 length: 15 residues. In DNA form, the CDR3 reads TGTGCCAGCAGCGTTACTAGCGGGAGCACCGGGGAGCTGTTTTTT. Its translation is CASSVTSGSTGELFF.